Below, 30 T cell receptor beta chains from the same sample are listed, as sequenced in a study of T-cell memory formation after mild COVID-19. TCRdb re-analysed the 5' RACE reads in MiXCR, keeping a single row per CDR3 protein. The table has hundreds of thousands of distinct CDR3 sequences, less than 25% seen once. The sample consisted of PBMCs or a T cell subset sorted from them (not recorded which). These receptors came from an adult woman who had mild COVID-19 (a few samples of this study predate the infection). Cell type and time point are not known.

This clonotype was detected a few times. This chain connects TRBV20-1 to TRBJ2-5; D is ambiguous. Germline assignment: CDR1 DFQATT and CDR2 SNEGSKA (reference sequence). V shed 2 bases and J shed 10 bases, with 20 bases lying between them. The CDR3 totals 14 residues. Written as DNA, the CDR3 is TGCAGTGCTAGAATCACGCGAGGCCTGAAGATCCAGTACTTC. Protein: CSARITRGLKIQYF.

This clonotype was seen only a few times. This chain uses TRBV2 with TRBJ2-5; 11 nucleotides match TRBD2. The CDR3 runs 15 residues. Germline values: CDR1 SNHLY, CDR2 FYNNEI. V gave up 8 bases and J gave up 4 bases; unmatched junction bases: 9. This CDR3 is CASVVAGGLGETQYF. CDR3 DNA sequence: TGTGCCAGCGTAGTAGCGGGGGGGCTTGGAGAGACCCAGTACTTC.

This clonotype was counted only a few times. This sequence joins TRBV12-3 or TRBV12-4 and TRBJ2-1, with D perhaps TRBD1 or TRBD2 (5 bases each). Trimming stripped 6 bases from V and 2 bases from J, with 11 bases between. The length of the CDR3 is 14 residues. Here the CDR3 DNA reads TGTGCCAGCAGATGGGACGCAACCTACAATGAGCAGTTCTTC. Its translation: CASRWDATYNEQFF.

This clonotype has only a few counts. CDR3 bases: TGCGCCAGCAGCCAAGGTGTTCTAGCGGGATCGACAGATACGCAGTATTTT. Its translation is CASSQGVLAGSTDTQYF. The V gene is TRBV4-3, the J gene TRBJ2-3; 9 positions agree with TRBD2. The ends lost 1 base at V and 3 bases at J; junction bases unmatched: 8. Per the germline V gene, CDR1 is LGHNA and CDR2 is YSLEER. The CDR3 extends over 17 amino acids.

This chain joins TRBV6-2 or TRBV6-3 and TRBJ2-7, with D perhaps matching TRBD1 (7 bases). The germline V gene encodes CDR1 MNHEY and CDR2 SVGEGT. This CDR3 contains 16 residues. Deletions cut 6 bases from V and 6 bases from J, with 24 bases between. CDR3 protein: CASRAGQINRPVEQYF. CDR3 DNA: TGTGCCAGCAGGGCGGGACAGATCAACCGCCCTGTCGAGCAGTACTTC.

This sequence joins TRBV6-1 and TRBJ1-2, with TRBD1 identical over 7 bases. CDR3 size: 12 residues. V shed 8 bases, J shed 8 bases, and the junction held 8 bases outside the gene matches. In germline, CDR1 is MNHNS, CDR2 SASEGT. The CDR3 here is CASEQQGSGYTF. CDR3 coding DNA: TGTGCCAGCGAACAACAGGGGAGCGGCTACACCTTC.

This clonotype has just a few counts. This rearrangement joins TRBV15 to TRBJ2-7; D possibly corresponds to TRBD1 (5 bases). From germline, CDR1 is LNHNV and CDR2 YYDKDF (reference sequence). V was shortened by 1 base and J by 0 bases, with 10 bases between the two germline ends. The CDR3 contains 15 residues. DNA of the CDR3: TGTGCCACCAGCAGAGGTGGAGACAGCTCCTACGAGCAGTACTTC. Amino acids: CATSRGGDSSYEQYF.

This clonotype was seen only a few times. This chain connects TRBV9 to TRBJ2-3; 8 positions match TRBD1. CDR3 length: 15 residues. CDR1 SGDLS and CDR2 YYNGEE come from the germline V gene. The V gene end was trimmed by 3 bases and the J gene end by 1 base; junction bases not matched to a gene: 4. CDR3 region: CASSGQGSRTDTQYF. As DNA, the CDR3 is TGTGCCAGCAGCGGACAGGGGTCCCGCACAGATACGCAGTATTTT.

The chain links TRBV27 to TRBJ2-1, with D unclear. Trimming cost V 2 bases and J 1 base, with 12 bases left between them. Germline V lookup: CDR1 MNHEY, CDR2 SMNVEV (reference sequence). The CDR3 extends over 16 amino acids. CDR3 nucleotide sequence: TGTGCCAGCAGTTTAAATGTGGACGTATCCTACAATGAGCAGTTCTTC. Translated: CASSLNVDVSYNEQFF.

The chain recombines TRBV3-1 with TRBJ2-7, with D uncertain. Germline V CDR1 and CDR2: LGHDT, YNNKEL (reference sequence). The length of the CDR3 is 16 residues. The germline V and J ends were trimmed by 3 bases and 0 bases, with 15 bases remaining between them. The CDR3 is CASSQYRASSSYEQYF. In DNA, the CDR3 is TGTGCCAGCAGCCAGTATAGGGCCTCCAGCTCCTACGAGCAGTACTTC.

Within the sample, this clonotype is medium-sized. This chain uses TRBV5-1 with TRBJ1-1; D perhaps matches TRBD1 (5 bases). V was cut by 1 base and J by 1 base, with 8 bases left in between. Looked up from germline, CDR1 is SGHRS and CDR2 is YFSETQ. The CDR3 is 14 residues long. Written as DNA, the CDR3 is TGCGCCAGCAGCTTGTGGCAGGGGAACACTGAAGCTTTCTTT. Translating it yields CASSLWQGNTEAFF.

This clonotype was seen more than once but under ten times. This rearrangement joins TRBV20-1 to TRBJ1-6; D unresolved. The germline V and J ends were trimmed by 6 bases and 6 bases, with 15 bases remaining between them. CDR3 size: 14 residues. Germline V gene sequence: CDR1 DFQATT, CDR2 SNEGSKA (reference sequence). In DNA form, the CDR3 reads TGCAGTGCCCAGTTAGGACTTTTTAATTCACCCCTCCACTTT. Its protein product is CSAQLGLFNSPLHF.

This clonotype was detected a few times. The chain links TRBV12-3 or TRBV12-4 to TRBJ2-3; D might be TRBD2 (6 bases). The CDR3 totals 14 residues. Trimming took off 3 bases at V and 2 bases at J, with 9 bases between the two ends. The DNA for the CDR3 is TGTGCCAGCAGTTTGGGACTTCCCACAGATACGCAGTATTTT. Protein product: CASSLGLPTDTQYF.

A few counts support this clonotype. The rearrangement uses TRBV5-6 and TRBJ2-4; perhaps TRBD1 as D (6 bases). This CDR3 is 14 amino acids long. CDR1 and CDR2 (germline): SGHDT, YYEEEE. V lost 4 bases to trimming and J lost 8 bases, with 16 bases between them. This CDR3 is CASSLRGGQDIQYF. The CDR3 nucleotides read TGTGCCAGCAGCCTCCGAGGGGGACAAGACATTCAGTACTTC.

The chain links TRBV6-6 to TRBJ2-7, with 7 bases lining up with TRBD1. Germline loops: CDR1 MNHNY, CDR2 SVGAGI (reference sequence). The CDR3 extends over 17 amino acids. Trimming at V came to 0 bases and at J to 1 base, leaving 9 bases not matched to a gene. Here the CDR3 reads CASSYSSRAGGSYEQYF. The CDR3 DNA follows: TGTGCCAGCAGTTACTCTTCAAGGGCAGGGGGTTCCTACGAGCAGTACTTC.

The rearrangement links TRBV7-3 to TRBJ2-3; possible D gene TRBD2, 6 bases. CDR1 is SGHTA, CDR2 FQGTGA, per germline. V was cut by 5 bases and J by 3 bases, with 12 bases left in between. The CDR3 totals 14 residues. This CDR3 reads CASSPGGETDTQYF. The CDR3 region has the DNA TGTGCCAGCAGCCCCGGGGGTGAGACAGATACGCAGTATTTT.

The chain combines TRBV2 with TRBJ2-5, with D unclear. Trimming removed 2 bases at V and 2 bases at J, with 6 bases between. Per the germline V gene, CDR1 is SNHLY and CDR2 is FYNNEI. CDR3 length: 13 amino acids. In nucleotides, the CDR3 is TGTGCCAGCAGTGAATACGGGCAAGAGACCCAGTACTTC. Its protein product is CASSEYGQETQYF.

The V gene is TRBV12-3 or TRBV12-4, the J gene TRBJ2-7, with 14 bases aligning to TRBD2. Trimming took 6 bases from V and 4 from J; bases not matched to a gene: 14. CDR3 length equals 18 residues. The CDR3 DNA is TGTGCCAGCAGGACCTCAGGGCAGGGGACTAGCGGGAGTTACGAGCAGTACTTC. It codes for CASRTSGQGTSGSYEQYF.

The V call is TRBV6-5, the J call TRBJ2-1; 10 bases align to TRBD2. CDR3 length: 15 amino acids. Germline values: CDR1 MNHEY, CDR2 SVGAGI. Losses at the gene ends were 3 bases for V and 3 bases for J; bases not matched to a gene: 2. CDR3 nucleotide sequence: TGTGCCAGCAGTTATGGACTAGCGGTCTACAATGAGCAGTTCTTC. The encoded protein is CASSYGLAVYNEQFF.

The rearrangement joins TRBV6-1 to TRBJ2-2, with D possibly TRBD1 on 5 matching bases. CDR1 is MNHNS and CDR2 is SASEGT in the germline V gene. Trimming shortened V by 7 bases and J by 6 bases, and 18 bases separated the two germline ends. The CDR3 length is 15 residues. CDR3 loop: CASTSRAGPAGELFF. In DNA form, the CDR3 reads TGTGCCAGCACCTCTCGGGCAGGGCCCGCCGGGGAGCTGTTTTTT.

This clonotype was found many times. This sequence joins TRBV21-1 and TRBJ2-2; TRBD1, the table's D call, was not compared with the DNA. TRBV21-1 is classified as a pseudogene. The CDR3 spans 16 residues. CDR3 region: CASRRDSRAEPGELFF. The CDR3, as DNA: TGTGCCAGCAGGAGAGACAGCCGGGCAGAGCCCGGGGAGCTGTTTTTT.

V usage is TRBV6-6 and J usage is TRBJ2-4; TRBD2 aligns across 7 bases. Per germline, CDR1 MNHNY and CDR2 SVGAGI (reference sequence). The ends lost 0 bases at V and 4 bases at J; junction bases unmatched: 9. The CDR3 loop spans 17 amino acids. The CDR3 reads CASSYSFAASGKNIQYF. DNA of the CDR3: TGTGCCAGCAGTTACTCGTTCGCGGCTAGCGGAAAAAACATTCAGTACTTC.

This clonotype was found many times. This chain links TRBV7-2 with TRBJ1-4; perhaps TRBD1 as D (5 bases). The CDR3 totals 16 residues. CDR1 and CDR2 from the germline V gene are SGHTA and FQGNSA. V dropped 4 bases and J dropped 1 base, with 13 bases sitting between them. The CDR3: CASSWSSGGTNEKLFF. In DNA, the CDR3 is TGTGCCAGCAGCTGGAGCTCGGGGGGAACTAATGAAAAACTGTTTTTT.

The chain carries TRBV24-1 and TRBJ2-3, with a tentative D call TRBD1 (7 bases). The CDR3 covers 15 residues. CDR1 is KGHDR, CDR2 SFDVKD, per germline. Trimming left V 4 bases short and J 5 bases short, with 15 bases between. CDR3 nucleotide sequence: TGTGCCACCAGTGACCCGGGGGACAGCGAAGATACGCAGTATTTT. This gives the protein CATSDPGDSEDTQYF.

A few counts support this clonotype. This rearrangement joins TRBV28 to TRBJ2-7, with 7 bases that match TRBD1. V trimming: 5 bases; J trimming: 0 bases; junction bases outside the gene matches: 10. This CDR3 has 16 residues. Per the germline V gene, CDR1 is MDHEN and CDR2 is SYDVKM. CDR3 protein: CASSAPGTASSYEQYF. The CDR3 DNA sequence: TGTGCCAGCAGTGCCCCCGGGACAGCGAGCTCCTACGAGCAGTACTTC.

This clonotype has only a few counts. The chain recombines TRBV2 with TRBJ1-5, with no clear D. V was cut by 6 bases and J by 0 bases, with 9 bases left in between. Germline CDR1 and CDR2: SNHLY and FYNNEI. There are 14 residues in the CDR3. The CDR3 reads CASSAWTSNQPQHF. In nucleotides, the CDR3 is TGTGCCAGCAGCGCTTGGACTAGCAATCAGCCCCAGCATTTT.

This clonotype was seen more than once but under ten times. CDR3 in DNA: TGTGCCAGCAGCACCGGGACTAGTGTCTCCTACGAGCAGTACTTC. It yields the protein CASSTGTSVSYEQYF. The chain has TRBV6-6 and TRBJ2-7, with 8 bases identical to TRBD2. Germline V gene data show CDR1 as MNHNY and CDR2 as SVGAGI (reference sequence). CDR3 size: 15 residues. V lost 6 bases to trimming and J lost 0 bases; unmatched junction nucleotides: 7.

This clonotype was seen more than once but under ten times. The CDR3 sequence: CASSQDGLKATEAFF. Here the CDR3 DNA reads TGTGCCAGCAGCCAAGACGGTCTAAAGGCAACTGAAGCTTTCTTT. This sequence joins TRBV4-2 and TRBJ1-1, with no clear D. V was pared by 0 bases and J by 5 bases, with 13 bases between. The CDR3 consists of 15 residues. Looked up from germline, CDR1 is LGHNA and CDR2 is YNFKEQ.

This clonotype was seen a handful of times. The V gene is TRBV6-1, the J gene TRBJ2-2; D gene unclear. Trimming shortened V by 5 bases and J by 5 bases, and 15 bases separated the two germline ends. This CDR3 region has 15 residues. The germline V gene has CDR1 MNHNS and CDR2 SASEGT. The CDR3 DNA reads as TGTGCCAGCAGTTTAGACCCCTGGGGTACCGGGGAGCTGTTTTTT. This translates into CASSLDPWGTGELFF.

The table lists this clonotype with a few counts. The J gene is TRBJ1-4, the V gene TRBV18; 7 positions match TRBD1. Germline trimming cut 6 bases from V and 2 bases from J; bases unmatched to any gene: 6. The CDR3 totals 15 residues. CDR1 KGHSH and CDR2 LQKENI come from the germline V gene. The CDR3 loop is CASSPETGTNEKLFF. For the CDR3, the DNA is TGTGCCAGCTCGCCGGAGACAGGGACTAATGAAAAACTGTTTTTT. Looking up the rest from reference TRBV18 and TRBJ1-4 gives the full variable domain: NAGVMQNPRHLVRRRGQEARLRCSPMKGHSHVYWYRQLPEEGLKFMVYLQKENIIDESGMPKERFSAEFPKEGPSILRIQQVVRGDSAAYFCASSPETGTNEKLFFGSGTQLSVL.